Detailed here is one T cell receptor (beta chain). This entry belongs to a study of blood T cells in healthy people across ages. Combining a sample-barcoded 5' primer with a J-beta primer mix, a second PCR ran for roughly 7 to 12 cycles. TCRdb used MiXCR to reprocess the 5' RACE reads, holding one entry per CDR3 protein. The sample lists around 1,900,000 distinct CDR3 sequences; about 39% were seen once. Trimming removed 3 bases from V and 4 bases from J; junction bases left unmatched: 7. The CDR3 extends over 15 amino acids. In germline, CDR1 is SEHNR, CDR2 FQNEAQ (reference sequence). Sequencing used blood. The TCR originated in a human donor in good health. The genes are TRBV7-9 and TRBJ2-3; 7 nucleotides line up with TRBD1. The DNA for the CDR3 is TGTGCCAGCAGCTTCGACAGGGCGGGTCCAGATACGCAGTATTTT. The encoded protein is CASSFDRAGPDTQYF.